These 24 T cell receptor beta chains came from one sample sequenced in a study of cytomegalovirus exposure and HLA in healthy donors. This PCR relied on a set of 60 Vbeta primers and 13 Jbeta primers. Data came from immunoSEQ multiplex PCR; TCRdb stores just in-frame clones and leaves some out. The data show about 160,000 clones, roughly 71% seen once. Sequenced sample: PBMCs. These receptors all stem from a woman in her forties or fifties in good health and CMV-seropositive.

This chain connects TRBV6-1 to TRBJ2-5; 10 nucleotides agree with TRBD1. Germline V gene data show CDR1 as MNHNS and CDR2 as SASEGT. This CDR3 has 13 amino acids. V lost 6 bases to trimming and J lost 4 bases; unmatched junction nucleotides: 2. The DNA of the CDR3 is TGTGCCAGCAGAGACAGGGGGCGAGAGACCCAGTACTTC. It is translated as CASRDRGRETQYF.

The chain couples TRBV5-4 to TRBJ2-5, with D possibly TRBD1 on 5 matching bases. This CDR3 region has 15 residues. The V gene lost 5 bases and the J gene lost 0 bases, with 14 bases spanning the gap. Germline V CDR1 and CDR2: SGHNT, YYREEE (reference sequence). The CDR3 region is CASRGVAEDQETQYF. The CDR3 nucleotides are TGTGCCAGCAGAGGGGTGGCGGAAGACCAAGAGACCCAGTACTTC.

The rearrangement uses TRBV7-2 and TRBJ2-5; the match to TRBD2 covers 11 bases. Per germline, CDR1 SGHTA and CDR2 FQGNSA. CDR3 size: 14 residues. V lost 5 bases, J lost 5 bases, and 4 bases stayed unmatched. CDR3 nucleotide sequence: TGTGCCAGCAGCCTTAGCGGGGGGGCGGAGACCCAGTACTTC. Translation: CASSLSGGAETQYF. Based on the CDR3 plus reference TRBV7-2 and TRBJ2-5, the full variable domain is GAGVSQSPSNKVTEKGKDVELRCDPISGHTALYWYRQSLGQGLEFLIYFQGNSAPDKSGLPSDRFSAERTGGSVSTLTIQRTQQEDSAVYLCASSLSGGAETQYFGPGTRLLVL.

The gene calls are TRBV29-1 and TRBJ2-5; the D gene is possibly TRBD2 (5 bases). CDR1 is SQVTM, CDR2 ANQGSEA, per germline. The CDR3 is 15 residues long. V lost 7 bases and J lost 6, with 24 bases in between. The CDR3 loop is CSATGYGQLGKTQYF. Written as DNA, the CDR3 is TGCAGCGCCACGGGATATGGTCAGCTCGGGAAGACCCAGTACTTC.

V is TRBV19 and J is TRBJ1-1; D is ambiguous. Germline CDR1 and CDR2: LNHDA and SQIVND (reference sequence). Trimming pared 2 bases from V and 2 bases from J, leaving 6 bases between. The CDR3 length is 13 residues. This chain's CDR3 is CASSIRRNTEAFF. The CDR3 bases are TGTGCCAGTAGTATAAGGAGAAACACTGAAGCTTTCTTT.

The chain links TRBV27 to TRBJ2-2; perhaps TRBD1 as D (5 bases). CDR3 size: 14 residues. Germline CDR1 MNHEY, CDR2 SMNVEV (reference sequence). Trimming pared 5 bases from V and 1 base from J, leaving 8 bases between. CDR3 region: CASSRTGNTGELFF. The CDR3 DNA reads as TGTGCCAGCAGTAGAACAGGGAACACCGGGGAGCTGTTTTTT.

CDR3: CASSLQGIPYEQYF. CDR3 bases: TGTGCCAGCAGCCTCCAGGGGATTCCCTACGAGCAGTACTTC. The chain joins TRBV7-8 to TRBJ2-7, with D tentatively TRBD1 (6 bases). The CDR3 loop spans 14 amino acids. Germline V gives CDR1 SGHVS, CDR2 FQNEAQ. V was trimmed by 5 bases and J by 2 bases, leaving 13 bases between them.

This chain uses TRBV30 with TRBJ1-5, with a tentative D call TRBD1 (6 bases). Per germline, CDR1 GTSNPN and CDR2 SVGIG (reference sequence). Trimming shortened V by 2 bases and J by 0 bases, and 11 bases separated the two germline ends. The CDR3 covers 15 residues. CDR3: CAWSPGADSNQPQHF. The CDR3 nucleotides read TGTGCCTGGAGTCCAGGGGCAGATAGCAATCAGCCCCAGCATTTT. Full variable domain (rest looked up from reference TRBV30 and TRBJ1-5): SQTIHQWPATLVQPVGSPLSLECTVEGTSNPNLYWYRQAAGRGLQLLFYSVGIGQISSEVPQNLSASRPQDRQFILSSKKLLLSDSGFYLCAWSPGADSNQPQHFGDGTRLSIL.

The V call is TRBV5-1, the J call TRBJ2-5; tentatively, D is TRBD2 (7 bases). This CDR3 is built from 16 residues. Germline V CDR1 and CDR2: SGHRS, YFSETQ. The V and J ends lost 0 bases and 5 bases respectively, with 17 bases between them. CDR3 nucleotide sequence: TGCGCCAGCAGCTTGGTTGCGGGGGCTAGGCGCGAGACCCAGTACTTC. It codes for CASSLVAGARRETQYF.

This chain joins TRBV6-6 and TRBJ2-7, with 9 positions matching TRBD1. This CDR3 has 13 residues. V shed 8 bases, J shed 1 base, and the junction held 3 bases outside the gene matches. Germline CDR1 is MNHNY and CDR2 is SVGAGI (reference sequence). The CDR3 region has the DNA TGTGCCAGCGGACAGGGGATATCCTACGAGCAGTACTTC. Encoded protein: CASGQGISYEQYF.

The CDR3 loop reads CASSYEQGTYGYTF. The CDR3 coding sequence is TGTGCCAGCAGTTATGAACAGGGTACCTATGGCTACACCTTC. The chain has TRBV6-5 and TRBJ1-2, with a tentative D call TRBD1 (6 bases). CDR1 is MNHEY, CDR2 SVGAGI, per germline. V lost 3 bases and J lost 4, with 12 bases in between. The CDR3 length is 14 residues.

The chain carries TRBV21-1 and TRBJ1-1; the table's D call, TRBD1, was not checked against the DNA. TRBV21-1 is noted as a pseudogene. The CDR3 consists of 14 residues. The CDR3 here is CASSKDRAGTEAFF. The DNA for the CDR3 is TGTGCCAGCAGCAAAGACAGGGCGGGCACTGAAGCTTTCTTT.

J is TRBJ2-6 and V is TRBV6-1; D not resolved. Germline CDR1 and CDR2: MNHNS and SASEGT. V lost 2 bases and J 0 bases, leaving 8 bases between the germline ends. CDR3 length: 16 residues. DNA for the CDR3: TGTGCCAGCAGTGAACAGGCCTTCTCTGGGGCCAACGTCCTGACTTTC. Protein: CASSEQAFSGANVLTF.

J is TRBJ1-1 and V is TRBV5-1; D is ambiguous. The CDR3 is 14 amino acids. V gave up 6 bases and J gave up 2 bases, with 14 bases separating them. The V gene's germline CDR1 is SGHRS and CDR2 YFSETQ. This chain's CDR3 is CASTEGNPNTEAFF. DNA of the CDR3: TGCGCCAGCACAGAGGGAAACCCCAACACTGAAGCTTTCTTT.

The V and J genes are TRBV19 and TRBJ1-5; D unclear. Germline CDR1 and CDR2: LNHDA and SQIVND (reference sequence). This CDR3 has 14 residues. Trimming pared 8 bases from V and 3 bases from J, leaving 14 bases between. The CDR3 DNA sequence: TGTGCCAGTTGTTTCCGGGATTACAATCAGCCCCAGCATTTT. This translates into CASCFRDYNQPQHF. The full variable domain, in which reference TRBV19 and TRBJ1-5 provide the parts outside the CDR3, is DGGITQSPKYLFRKEGQNVTLSCEQNLNHDAMYWYRQDPGQGLRLIYYSQIVNDFQKGDIAEGYSVSREKKESFPLTVTSAQKNPTAFYLCASCFRDYNQPQHFGDGTRLSIL.

This clone was counted a few times. This chain joins TRBV6-1 and TRBJ2-2; 7 bases align to TRBD1. The CDR3 spans 14 residues. Trimming removed 7 bases from V and 6 bases from J; junction bases left unmatched: 8. Germline loops: CDR1 MNHNS, CDR2 SASEGT. CDR3 sequence: CASTSQGKAGELFF. The CDR3 DNA follows: TGTGCCAGCACATCACAGGGGAAGGCCGGGGAGCTGTTTTTT.

The J gene is TRBJ1-1, the V gene TRBV27, with 9 bases that match TRBD1. V dropped 1 base and J dropped 4; count of bases not matched to a gene: 13. Germline CDR1 and CDR2: MNHEY and SMNVEV (reference sequence). The CDR3 sequence is 18 residues long. The CDR3 sequence is CASSLYAETGGAGTEAFF. DNA for the CDR3: TGTGCCAGCAGTTTATACGCTGAGACAGGGGGTGCAGGCACTGAAGCTTTCTTT.

This clone was detected only a few times. The chain joins TRBV4-1 to TRBJ2-1; 10 bases are shared with TRBD2. Losses at the gene ends were 7 bases for V and 4 bases for J; bases not matched to a gene: 13. The germline V gene encodes CDR1 MGHRA and CDR2 YSYEKL. The CDR3 loop spans 17 amino acids. The CDR3 reads CASTTQLLAGVYNEQFF. CDR3 DNA sequence: TGCGCCAGCACCACGCAATTGCTAGCGGGGGTATACAATGAGCAGTTCTTC.

The chain recombines TRBV30 with TRBJ1-1; D not resolved. Germline V gives CDR1 GTSNPN, CDR2 SVGIG (reference sequence). V was cut by 3 bases and J by 0 bases, with 11 bases left in between. This CDR3 has 14 residues. This CDR3 is CAWSLARVNTEAFF. CDR3 bases: TGTGCCTGGAGCCTCGCCCGGGTGAACACTGAAGCTTTCTTT. The full variable domain, completed using reference TRBV30 and TRBJ1-1, is SQTIHQWPATLVQPVGSPLSLECTVEGTSNPNLYWYRQAAGRGLQLLFYSVGIGQISSEVPQNLSASRPQDRQFILSSKKLLLSDSGFYLCAWSLARVNTEAFFGQGTRLTVV.

V and J are TRBV10-3 and TRBJ2-2; 7 bases match TRBD1. Trimming cost V 1 base and J 1 base; bases outside gene matches: 0. CDR3 size: 15 residues. Germline CDR1 and CDR2: ENHRY and SYGVKD. CDR3 sequence: CAISEWTGNTGELFF. In DNA, the CDR3 is TGTGCCATCAGTGAGTGGACAGGGAACACCGGGGAGCTGTTTTTT.

In this sample, this clone turned up once. The J gene is TRBJ2-7, the V gene TRBV4-1; D might be TRBD2 (6 bases). Trimming removed 3 bases at V and 6 bases at J, with 21 bases between. Germline V lookup: CDR1 MGHRA, CDR2 YSYEKL. The CDR3 covers 16 residues. The CDR3 loop reads CASSQAVRTTLSEQYF. CDR3 bases: TGCGCCAGCAGCCAGGCCGTCCGGACTACCCTCAGCGAGCAGTACTTC.

J is TRBJ1-6 and V is TRBV6-4; D not certain. V was cut by 5 bases and J by 7 bases, with 9 bases left in between. The CDR3 covers 13 residues. CDR1 is MRHNA, CDR2 SNTAGT, per germline. This CDR3 reads CASSKGENSPLHF. The CDR3 bases are TGTGCCAGCAGTAAGGGAGAGAATTCACCCCTCCACTTT.

This clone has a handful of counts. The V and J genes are TRBV5-1 and TRBJ1-6, with TRBD1 as a possible D gene (5 bases). CDR1 and CDR2 (germline): SGHRS, YFSETQ. The CDR3 runs to 18 residues. V dropped 1 base and J dropped 0 bases, with 14 bases sitting between them. The CDR3 nucleotides read TGCGCCAGCAGCTTGTTACCTCCCGACAGCTCCTATAATTCACCCCTCCACTTT. Protein product: CASSLLPPDSSYNSPLHF.

The chain has TRBV2 and TRBJ2-7; D uncertain. CDR3 length: 13 residues. The germline V gene has CDR1 SNHLY and CDR2 FYNNEI. The V gene lost 4 bases and the J gene lost 3 bases, with 10 bases spanning the gap. Here the CDR3 DNA reads TGTGCCAGCAGTGTGGGCAGGCTCTACGAGCAGTACTTC. It encodes CASSVGRLYEQYF.